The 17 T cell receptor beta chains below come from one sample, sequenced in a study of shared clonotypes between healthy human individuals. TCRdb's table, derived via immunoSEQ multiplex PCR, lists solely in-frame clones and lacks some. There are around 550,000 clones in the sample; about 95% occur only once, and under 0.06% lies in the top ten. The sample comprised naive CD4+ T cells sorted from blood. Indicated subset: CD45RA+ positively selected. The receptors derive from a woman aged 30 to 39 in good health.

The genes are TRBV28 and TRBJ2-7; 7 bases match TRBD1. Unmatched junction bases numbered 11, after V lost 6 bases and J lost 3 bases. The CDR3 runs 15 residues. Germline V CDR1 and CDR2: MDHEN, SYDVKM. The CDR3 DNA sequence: TGTGCCAGCAGCTCGACAGGGATTAGTGTCTACGAGCAGTACTTC. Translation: CASSSTGISVYEQYF.

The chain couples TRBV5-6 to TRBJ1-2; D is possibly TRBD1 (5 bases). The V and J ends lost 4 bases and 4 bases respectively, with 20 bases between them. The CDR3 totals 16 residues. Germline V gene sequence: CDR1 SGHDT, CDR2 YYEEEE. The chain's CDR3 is CASSRPTSQGAYGYTF. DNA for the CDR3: TGTGCCAGCAGCCGCCCGACCTCGCAGGGAGCCTATGGCTACACCTTC.

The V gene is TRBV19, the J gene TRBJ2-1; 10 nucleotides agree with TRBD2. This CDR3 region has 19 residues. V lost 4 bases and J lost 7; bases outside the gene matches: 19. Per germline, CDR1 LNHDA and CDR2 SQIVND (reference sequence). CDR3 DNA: TGTGCCAGTAGTACCCGGGGACCCTCAAGCGGGAGGGCGGAGAATGAGCAGTTCTTC. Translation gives CASSTRGPSSGRAENEQFF.

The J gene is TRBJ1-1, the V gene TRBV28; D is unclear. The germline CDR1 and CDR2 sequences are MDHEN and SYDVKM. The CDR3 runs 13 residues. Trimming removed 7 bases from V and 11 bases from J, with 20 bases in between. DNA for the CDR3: TGTGCCAGCAACGATCGGCAGCCGCCCCTGGCTTTCTTT. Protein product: CASNDRQPPLAFF.

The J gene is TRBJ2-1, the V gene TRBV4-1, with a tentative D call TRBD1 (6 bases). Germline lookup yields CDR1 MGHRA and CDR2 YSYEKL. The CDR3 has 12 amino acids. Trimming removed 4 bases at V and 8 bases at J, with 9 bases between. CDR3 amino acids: CASSLKGDEQFF. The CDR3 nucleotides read TGCGCCAGCAGCCTAAAGGGGGATGAGCAGTTCTTC.

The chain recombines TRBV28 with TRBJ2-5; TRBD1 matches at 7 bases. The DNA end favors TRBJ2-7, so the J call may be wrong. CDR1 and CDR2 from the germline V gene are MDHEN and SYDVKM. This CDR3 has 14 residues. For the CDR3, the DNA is TGTGCCAGCAGTGAGACAGGGAAGTTATACGAGCAGTACTTC. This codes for CASSETGKLYEQYF.

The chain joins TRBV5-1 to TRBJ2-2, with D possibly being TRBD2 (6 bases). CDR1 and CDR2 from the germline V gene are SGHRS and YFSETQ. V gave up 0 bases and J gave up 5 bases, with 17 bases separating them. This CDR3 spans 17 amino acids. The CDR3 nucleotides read TGCGCCAGCAGCTTGGCCATGAGGGAGGTTCGGACCGGGGAGCTGTTTTTT. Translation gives CASSLAMREVRTGELFF. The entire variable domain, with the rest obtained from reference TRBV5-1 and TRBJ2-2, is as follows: KAGVTQTPRYLIKTRGQQVTLSCSPISGHRSVSWYQQTPGQGLQFLFEYFSETQRNKGNFPGRFSGRQFSNSRSEMNVSTLELGDSALYLCASSLAMREVRTGELFFGEGSRLTVL.

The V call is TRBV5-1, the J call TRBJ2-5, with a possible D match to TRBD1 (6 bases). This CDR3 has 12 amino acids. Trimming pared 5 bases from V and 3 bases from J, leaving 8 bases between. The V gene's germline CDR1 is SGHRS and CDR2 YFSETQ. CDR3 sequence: CASRDSEETQYF. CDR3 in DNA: TGCGCCAGCAGGGACAGTGAAGAGACCCAGTACTTC.

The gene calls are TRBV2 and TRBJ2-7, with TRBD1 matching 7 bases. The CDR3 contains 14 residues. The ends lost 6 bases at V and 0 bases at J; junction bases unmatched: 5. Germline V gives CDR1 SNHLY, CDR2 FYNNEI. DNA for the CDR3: TGTGCCAGCAGGGACAGGTTGAGCTCCTACGAGCAGTACTTC. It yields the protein CASRDRLSSYEQYF.

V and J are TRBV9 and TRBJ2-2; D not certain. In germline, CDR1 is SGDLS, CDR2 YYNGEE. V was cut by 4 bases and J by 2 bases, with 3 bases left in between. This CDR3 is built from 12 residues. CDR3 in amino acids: CASSQNTGELFF. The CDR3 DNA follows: TGTGCCAGCAGCCAAAACACCGGGGAGCTGTTTTTT.

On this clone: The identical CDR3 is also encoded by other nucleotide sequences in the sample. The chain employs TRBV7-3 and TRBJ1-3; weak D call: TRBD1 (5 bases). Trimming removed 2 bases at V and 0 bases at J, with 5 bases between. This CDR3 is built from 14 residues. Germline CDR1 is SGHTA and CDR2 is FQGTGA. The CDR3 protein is CASSLGASGNTIYF. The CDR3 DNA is TGTGCCAGCAGCTTAGGGGCCTCTGGAAACACCATATATTTT.

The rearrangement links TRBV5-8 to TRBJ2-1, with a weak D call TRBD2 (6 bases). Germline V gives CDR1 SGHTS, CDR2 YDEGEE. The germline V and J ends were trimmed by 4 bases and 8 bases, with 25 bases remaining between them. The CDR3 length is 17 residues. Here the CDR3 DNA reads TGTGCCAGCAGCAATCGCCGGGACTCCATAGGGAGCGATGAGCAGTTCTTC. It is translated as CASSNRRDSIGSDEQFF.

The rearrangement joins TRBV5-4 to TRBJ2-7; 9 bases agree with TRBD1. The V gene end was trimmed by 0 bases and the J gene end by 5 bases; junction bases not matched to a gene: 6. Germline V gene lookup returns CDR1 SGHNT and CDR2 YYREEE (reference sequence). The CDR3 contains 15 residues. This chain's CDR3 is CASSLAPGTGNEQYF. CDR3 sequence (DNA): TGTGCCAGCAGCTTGGCCCCCGGGACAGGGAACGAGCAGTACTTC.

CDR3 residues: CASRDLRDSYNEQFF. DNA of the CDR3: TGTGCCAGCAGGGATTTACGCGACTCCTACAATGAGCAGTTCTTC. The gene calls are TRBV6-6 and TRBJ2-1; D call uncertain. Deletions cut 6 bases from V and 0 bases from J, with 12 bases between. CDR1 and CDR2 from the germline V gene are MNHNY and SVGAGI (reference sequence). There are 15 residues in the CDR3.

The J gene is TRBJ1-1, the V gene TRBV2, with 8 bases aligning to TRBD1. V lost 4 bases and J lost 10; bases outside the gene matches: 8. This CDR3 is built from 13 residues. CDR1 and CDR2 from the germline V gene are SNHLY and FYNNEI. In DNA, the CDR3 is TGTGCCAGCAGTGGTCAGGGGGCGGTTTTAGCTTTCTTT. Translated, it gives CASSGQGAVLAFF.

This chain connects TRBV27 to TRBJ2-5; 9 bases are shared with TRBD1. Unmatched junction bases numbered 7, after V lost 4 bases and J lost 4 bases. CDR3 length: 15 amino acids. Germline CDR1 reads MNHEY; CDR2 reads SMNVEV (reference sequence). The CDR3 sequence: CASSSTGTGRETQYF. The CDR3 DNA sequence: TGTGCCAGCAGTTCCACCGGGACAGGGAGAGAGACCCAGTACTTC.

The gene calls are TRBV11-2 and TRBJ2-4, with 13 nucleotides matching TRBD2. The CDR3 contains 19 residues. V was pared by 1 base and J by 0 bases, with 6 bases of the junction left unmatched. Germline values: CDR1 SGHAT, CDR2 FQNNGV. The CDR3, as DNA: TGTGCCAGCAGCTTAGGAAGGGGGACTAGCGGGATAGCCAAAAACATTCAGTACTTC. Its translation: CASSLGRGTSGIAKNIQYF.